Listed below are T cell receptor beta chains from one sample, sequenced in a study of memory CD4+ T cells and cytomegalovirus serostatus. TCRdb's table, derived via immunoSEQ multiplex PCR, lists solely in-frame clones and lacks some. The sample carries around 30,000 clones, roughly 80% recorded once. The sequenced material came from memory CD4+ T cells from blood. The source is an adult in good health and CMV-seronegative. Some clones in this sample may be carry-over from other donors' samples. Each CDR3 is given with its conserved first and last residue. Fields, in order: clone size, V gene, J gene, D gene, CDR3 protein, CDR3 DNA. The D gene is left open where the match is weak. Clone size appears in some rows only: once, few, many, or a class for an expanded clone.

clone_size: once; v_call: TRBV28; j_call: TRBJ2-7; d_call: TRBD1; cdr3_aa: CASSGTEPLRVQYF; cdr3_nt: TGTGCCAGCAGTGGGACAGAGCCTCTACGAGTGCAGTATTTC
clone_size: NA; v_call: TRBV10-1; j_call: TRBJ1-1; d_call: NA; cdr3_aa: CASSEWGNTEAFF; cdr3_nt: TGCGCCAGCAGTGAGTGGGGGAACACTGAAGCTTTCTTT
clone_size: NA; v_call: TRBV30; j_call: TRBJ2-7; d_call: TRBD1; cdr3_aa: CAWSAGTENYEQYF; cdr3_nt: TGTGCCTGGAGTGCCGGGACAGAAAATTACGAGCAGTACTTC
clone_size: NA; v_call: TRBV4-3; j_call: TRBJ1-5; d_call: NA; cdr3_aa: CASSLGGAGQPQHF; cdr3_nt: TGCGCCAGCAGCCTGGGGGGCGCGGGGCAGCCCCAGCATTTT
clone_size: NA; v_call: TRBV4-1; j_call: TRBJ2-3; d_call: TRBD1; cdr3_aa: CASSQDRTGDTQYF; cdr3_nt: TGCGCCAGCAGCCAAGATCGGACAGGAGATACGCAGTATTTT
clone_size: NA; v_call: TRBV19; j_call: TRBJ2-3; d_call: NA; cdr3_aa: CASSIGPPDTQYF; cdr3_nt: TGTGCCAGTAGTATAGGCCCTCCGGATACGCAGTATTTT
clone_size: NA; v_call: TRBV5-1; j_call: TRBJ2-3; d_call: NA; cdr3_aa: CASSYDYTRTLTQYF; cdr3_nt: TGCGCCAGCAGCTACGATTACACTCGTACACTGACGCAGTATTTT
clone_size: NA; v_call: TRBV6-1; j_call: TRBJ2-3; d_call: NA; cdr3_aa: CASSVGGGPIDTQYF; cdr3_nt: TGTGCCAGCAGTGTTGGGGGGGGGCCGATAGATACGCAGTATTTT
clone_size: NA; v_call: TRBV4-1; j_call: TRBJ2-5; d_call: TRBD2; cdr3_aa: CASSPGGLAGGFSETQYF; cdr3_nt: TGCGCCAGCAGCCCTGGGGGACTAGCGGGGGGGTTTTCCGAGACCCAGTACTTC
clone_size: NA; v_call: TRBV10-3; j_call: TRBJ1-2; d_call: NA; cdr3_aa: CAISESPDSSYGYTF; cdr3_nt: TGTGCCATCAGTGAGTCGCCCGACAGCTCCTATGGCTACACCTTC
clone_size: NA; v_call: TRBV5-4; j_call: TRBJ1-6; d_call: TRBD1; cdr3_aa: CASSLRQGFGNSPLHF; cdr3_nt: TGTGCCAGCAGCTTAAGACAGGGGTTTGGGAATTCACCCCTCCACTTT
clone_size: once; v_call: TRBV23-1; j_call: TRBJ1-5; d_call: NA; cdr3_aa: CASRFPTSNQPQHF; cdr3_nt: TGCGCCAGCAGGTTTCCCACTAGCAATCAGCCCCAGCATTTT
clone_size: NA; v_call: TRBV6-1; j_call: TRBJ1-6; d_call: NA; cdr3_aa: CASGGDNSPLHF; cdr3_nt: TGTGCCAGCGGGGGGGATAATTCACCCCTCCACTTT
clone_size: NA; v_call: TRBV19; j_call: TRBJ1-2; d_call: NA; cdr3_aa: CASSLGFDGYTF; cdr3_nt: TGTGCCAGTAGTCTCGGTTTCGATGGCTACACCTTC
clone_size: NA; v_call: TRBV5-4; j_call: TRBJ2-2; d_call: TRBD1; cdr3_aa: CASSLGQGRRTNTGELFF; cdr3_nt: TGTGCCAGCAGCTTGGGACAGGGACGAAGGACGAACACCGGGGAGCTGTTTTTT
clone_size: NA; v_call: TRBV14; j_call: TRBJ2-7; d_call: NA; cdr3_aa: CASSGHQGFNEQYF; cdr3_nt: TGTGCCAGCAGCGGTCACCAGGGATTCAACGAGCAGTACTTC
clone_size: NA; v_call: TRBV27; j_call: TRBJ2-7; d_call: NA; cdr3_aa: CASSPQGRLEQYF; cdr3_nt: TGTGCCAGCAGTCCTCAGGGACGGCTCGAGCAGTACTTC
clone_size: NA; v_call: TRBV5-6; j_call: TRBJ1-1; d_call: NA; cdr3_aa: CASSFTGFRTEAFF; cdr3_nt: TGTGCCAGCAGCTTCACAGGGTTTCGCACTGAAGCTTTCTTT
clone_size: NA; v_call: TRBV6-5; j_call: TRBJ2-2; d_call: NA; cdr3_aa: CASTPEPRVPGELFF; cdr3_nt: TGTGCCAGCACTCCAGAACCCAGGGTCCCCGGGGAGCTGTTTTTT
clone_size: few; v_call: TRBV15; j_call: TRBJ2-1; d_call: TRBD2; cdr3_aa: CATSGPHSGTSYNEQFF; cdr3_nt: TGTGCCACCAGCGGGCCCCATAGCGGGACTTCCTACAATGAGCAGTTCTTC
clone_size: NA; v_call: TRBV5-6; j_call: TRBJ1-1; d_call: NA; cdr3_aa: CASSLRRLNTEAFF; cdr3_nt: TGTGCCAGCAGCTTGCGCCGGTTGAACACTGAAGCTTTCTTT
clone_size: NA; v_call: TRBV7-2; j_call: TRBJ1-5; d_call: TRBD1; cdr3_aa: CASSLADREKQPQHF; cdr3_nt: TGTGCCAGCAGCTTAGCGGACAGGGAGAAGCAGCCCCAGCATTTT
clone_size: NA; v_call: TRBV11-2; j_call: TRBJ1-1; d_call: NA; cdr3_aa: CASSYRDTEAFF; cdr3_nt: TGTGCCAGCAGCTATAGGGATACTGAAGCTTTCTTT
clone_size: once; v_call: TRBV6-5; j_call: TRBJ1-2; d_call: NA; cdr3_aa: CASKSDNYGYTF; cdr3_nt: TGTGCCAGCAAATCAGATAATTATGGCTACACCTTC
clone_size: once; v_call: TRBV6-1; j_call: TRBJ2-7; d_call: NA; cdr3_aa: CASSEAWFGTGEQYF; cdr3_nt: TGTGCCAGCAGTGAAGCCTGGTTTGGGACTGGGGAGCAGTACTTC
clone_size: NA; v_call: TRBV10-3; j_call: TRBJ1-3; d_call: NA; cdr3_aa: CAIREDARNGNTIYF; cdr3_nt: TGTGCCATCAGGGAGGACGCGAGGAACGGAAACACCATATATTTT
clone_size: NA; v_call: TRBV4-3; j_call: TRBJ2-7; d_call: NA; cdr3_aa: CASSQDLGTEQYF; cdr3_nt: TGCGCCAGCAGCCAAGATTTAGGGACCGAGCAGTACTTC
clone_size: few; v_call: TRBV19; j_call: TRBJ1-5; d_call: NA; cdr3_aa: CASSIVPGGNQPQHF; cdr3_nt: TGTGCCAGTAGTATAGTCCCAGGGGGCAATCAGCCCCAGCATTTT
clone_size: NA; v_call: TRBV2; j_call: TRBJ1-5; d_call: NA; cdr3_aa: CASSGGWQPQHF; cdr3_nt: TGTGCCAGCAGTGGCGGTTGGCAGCCCCAGCATTTT
clone_size: NA; v_call: TRBV29-1; j_call: TRBJ1-1; d_call: NA; cdr3_aa: CSAPGGGTEAFF; cdr3_nt: TGCAGCGCCCCCGGGGGGGGCACTGAAGCTTTCTTT
clone_size: NA; v_call: TRBV14; j_call: TRBJ1-6; d_call: NA; cdr3_aa: CASSQDGAENSPLHF; cdr3_nt: TGTGCCAGCAGCCAAGATGGGGCAGAGAATTCACCCCTCCACTTT
clone_size: NA; v_call: TRBV5-4; j_call: TRBJ1-2; d_call: TRBD1; cdr3_aa: CASRGQGARYGYTF; cdr3_nt: TGTGCCAGCAGGGGGCAGGGGGCGAGGTATGGCTACACCTTC
clone_size: NA; v_call: TRBV5-4; j_call: TRBJ2-7; d_call: NA; cdr3_aa: CASSLASTGYYEQYF; cdr3_nt: TGTGCCAGCAGCTTGGCGTCGACAGGATACTACGAGCAGTACTTC
clone_size: NA; v_call: TRBV5-1; j_call: TRBJ1-2; d_call: TRBD1; cdr3_aa: CASSLSTGVAYGYTF; cdr3_nt: TGCGCCAGCAGCCTATCGACAGGGGTCGCCTATGGCTACACCTTC
clone_size: once; v_call: TRBV4-2; j_call: TRBJ2-7; d_call: TRBD1; cdr3_aa: CASSQDRQGARGYEQYF; cdr3_nt: TGTGCCAGCAGCCAAGATAGGCAGGGGGCAAGGGGTTACGAGCAGTACTTC
clone_size: NA; v_call: TRBV5-1; j_call: TRBJ1-3; d_call: NA; cdr3_aa: CASSFSGGSGNTIYF; cdr3_nt: TGCGCCAGCAGCTTCTCGGGGGGATCTGGAAACACCATATATTTT
clone_size: NA; v_call: TRBV6-4; j_call: TRBJ2-2; d_call: NA; cdr3_aa: CASSSHRGTGELFF; cdr3_nt: TGTGCCAGCAGCTCCCACCGGGGGACCGGGGAGCTGTTTTTT
clone_size: few; v_call: TRBV5-1; j_call: TRBJ2-5; d_call: TRBD1; cdr3_aa: CASSGQGWETQYF; cdr3_nt: TGCGCCAGCAGTGGACAGGGTTGGGAGACCCAGTACTTC
clone_size: NA; v_call: TRBV6-5; j_call: TRBJ2-7; d_call: NA; cdr3_aa: CASSYSRGRYEQYF; cdr3_nt: TGTGCCAGCAGTTACTCTAGAGGACGGTACGAGCAGTACTTC